These T cell receptor beta chains were read from a single sample in a study of Graves' ophthalmopathy and Graves' hyperthyroidism. TCRdb redid the calling of the multiplex PCR reads with MiXCR, one entry per CDR3 protein. The sample shows just over 400,000 distinct CDR3 sequences, 20% to 25% of them seen only once. Sequenced input: peripheral blood. Source of these receptors: a young woman with stable Graves' hyperthyroidism. Both conserved end residues are part of each CDR3. Each record gives: J gene, clone size, V gene, D gene, CDR3 length, CDR3 DNA, CDR3 protein. The D gene is left open where the match is weak. The size of a clone is reported for some rows only, either as once, few or many, or as a class for expanded clones.

J: TRBJ2-5; size: many; V: TRBV30; D: TRBD1; length: 13; DNA: TGTGCCCGCTCCTCCGGGACAGGGGAGACCCAGTACTTC; CDR3: CARSSGTGETQYF
J: TRBJ2-5; size: .; V: TRBV6-1; D: .; length: 14; DNA: TGTGCCAGCAGTGAAGCGTCGATGGGAGTAACCCAGTACTTC; CDR3: CASSEASMGVTQYF
J: TRBJ1-5; size: .; V: TRBV9; D: .; length: 14; DNA: TGTGCCAGCAGCGTAGGAGGGCTCAATCAGCCCCAGCATTTT; CDR3: CASSVGGLNQPQHF
J: TRBJ2-2; size: few; V: TRBV12-3/TRBV12-4; D: TRBD2; length: 18; DNA: TGTGCCAGCAGTTTAGTTAGGGTAGCGGGGGAGTACACCGGGGAGCTGTTTTTT; CDR3: CASSLVRVAGEYTGELFF
J: TRBJ1-5; size: many; V: TRBV25-1; D: TRBD1; length: 14; DNA: TGTGCCAGCAGTGAAAAGGGGGCTGTTCAGCCCCAGCATTTT; CDR3: CASSEKGAVQPQHF
J: TRBJ1-1; size: .; V: TRBV28; D: .; length: 15; DNA: TGTGCCAGCAGCCGTCTCCAGGGCGTGAACACTGAAGCTTTCTTT; CDR3: CASSRLQGVNTEAFF
J: TRBJ1-2; size: .; V: TRBV6-2/TRBV6-3; D: .; length: 12; DNA: TGTGCCAGCAACAGGGAAGGCTATGGCTACACCTTC; CDR3: CASNREGYGYTF
J: TRBJ2-5; size: many; V: TRBV29-1; D: TRBD1; length: 15; DNA: TGCAGCGTTGAAGCCAAGGGGGCGCCCCTGGAGACCCAGTACTTC; CDR3: CSVEAKGAPLETQYF
J: TRBJ1-6; size: many; V: TRBV28; D: TRBD1; length: 16; DNA: TGTGCCAGCAGTCCCTTCGGACAGGGAGGGCATTCACCCCTCCACTTT; CDR3: CASSPFGQGGHSPLHF
J: TRBJ1-5; size: few; V: TRBV4-1; D: .; length: 16; DNA: TGCGCCAGCAGCCAAGAGGCGACCTGGAGCAATCAGCCCCAGCATTTT; CDR3: CASSQEATWSNQPQHF
J: TRBJ1-2; size: many; V: TRBV6-5; D: .; length: 14; DNA: TGTGCCAGCAGTTACGGCGGGGAGGGTTATGGCTACACCTTC; CDR3: CASSYGGEGYGYTF
J: TRBJ2-2; size: .; V: TRBV6-2/TRBV6-3; D: .; length: 14; DNA: TGTGCCAGCAGTTATAGGACTTACACCGGGGAGCTGTTTTTT; CDR3: CASSYRTYTGELFF
J: TRBJ2-7; size: .; V: TRBV6-2/TRBV6-3; D: .; length: 14; DNA: TGTGCCAGCAGTTACTCGGGTAGATACTACGAGCAGTACTTC; CDR3: CASSYSGRYYEQYF
J: TRBJ1-5; size: few; V: TRBV20-1; D: .; length: 13; DNA: TGCAGTGCTCAATATACAATAGGTCAGCCCCAGCATTTT; CDR3: CSAQYTIGQPQHF